The 7 T cell receptor beta chains in this list originate from one sample, sequenced in a study of molecular identifiers for immune sequencing clone quantification. TCRdb re-called the PCR reads through MiXCR, storing one row per CDR3 protein. Of some 650,000 distinct CDR3 sequences listed, 15% to 20% are singletons. The sequenced sample consisted of naive CD8+ T cells from blood, with Jurkat cell RNA spiked in. Subset given: FACS-sorted CD8+CD4-CCR7+CD45RA+ naive T cells. These receptors were obtained from a human donor in good health. Some libraries in this study had Jurkat cell RNA spiked in.

This clonotype was seen repeatedly, ten times or more. The gene calls are TRBV7-9 and TRBJ1-1; tentatively, D is TRBD1 (5 bases). V was cut by 0 bases and J by 5 bases, with 10 bases left in between. CDR1 is SEHNR and CDR2 is FQNEAQ in the germline V gene (reference sequence). This CDR3 region has 14 residues. For the CDR3, the DNA is TGTGCCAGCAGCTTAGCGCGGGGGAATACTGAAGCTTTCTTT. Translating it yields CASSLARGNTEAFF.

In this sample, this clonotype turned up a few times. A much larger clone lies one base from this, so it may be a read error. The chain recombines TRBV13 with TRBJ2-7; 8 nucleotides align to TRBD2. This CDR3 is built from 15 residues. CDR1 is PRHDT and CDR2 is FYEKMQ in the germline V gene (reference sequence). CDR3 loop: CASSSRGSGAWEQCF. The CDR3 region has the DNA TGTGCCAGCAGCTCCCGAGGTAGCGGGGCCTGGGAGCAGTGCTTC.

A few counts support this clonotype. This chain links TRBV10-3 with TRBJ2-7; TRBD2 matches at 9 bases. Germline V gene sequence: CDR1 ENHRY, CDR2 SYGVKD. The J segment lost 2 bases and the V segment lost 3 bases, leaving 8 bases of the junction unmatched. CDR3 size: 16 residues. CDR3 sequence: CAISEQTSGGTYEQYF. The DNA for the CDR3 is TGTGCCATCAGTGAACAGACTAGCGGAGGAACCTACGAGCAGTACTTC.

This clonotype showed up just a few times. CDR3 loop: CASSTALGDRSLTEQYF. The CDR3 bases are TGTGCCAGCAGCACCGCCCTCGGGGACAGGAGTTTAACCGAGCAGTACTTC. This chain connects TRBV5-4 to TRBJ2-7; 8 positions match TRBD1. The V and J ends lost 4 bases and 6 bases, in that order; junction bases with no gene match: 18. This CDR3 region has 17 residues. CDR1 is SGHNT, CDR2 YYREEE, per germline (reference sequence).

This clonotype was seen ten or more times. This chain joins TRBV4-3 and TRBJ2-3; no reliable D call. Per germline, CDR1 LGHNA and CDR2 YSLEER. The CDR3 length is 15 residues. Trimming shortened V by 2 bases and J by 0 bases, and 9 bases separated the two germline ends. CDR3 amino acids: CASSQNWQSTDTQYF. CDR3 in DNA: TGCGCCAGCAGCCAAAACTGGCAAAGCACAGATACGCAGTATTTT.

The chain carries TRBV4-1 and TRBJ1-1; no firm D call. The germline CDR1 and CDR2 sequences are MGHRA and YSYEKL. V was cut by 1 base and J by 4 bases, with 10 bases left in between. The CDR3 runs to 14 residues. CDR3 sequence reads: CASSQAALSTEAFF. The CDR3 DNA reads as TGCGCCAGCAGCCAAGCTGCCTTATCCACTGAAGCTTTCTTT.

This clonotype was observed at least ten times. This rearrangement joins TRBV7-8 to TRBJ2-5; no definite D call. V was shortened by 5 bases and J by 5 bases, with 9 bases between the two germline ends. This CDR3 region has 12 residues. Germline CDR1 and CDR2: SGHVS and FQNEAQ. CDR3 nucleotide sequence: TGTGCCAGCAGCGCCCCCGGCGAGACCCAGTACTTC. This sequence encodes CASSAPGETQYF. The full variable domain, completed using reference TRBV7-8 and TRBJ2-5, is GAGVSQSPRYKVAKRGQDVALRCDPISGHVSLFWYQQALGQGPEFLTYFQNEAQLDKSGLPSDRFFAERPEGSVSTLKIQRTQQEDSAVYLCASSAPGETQYFGPGTRLLVL.